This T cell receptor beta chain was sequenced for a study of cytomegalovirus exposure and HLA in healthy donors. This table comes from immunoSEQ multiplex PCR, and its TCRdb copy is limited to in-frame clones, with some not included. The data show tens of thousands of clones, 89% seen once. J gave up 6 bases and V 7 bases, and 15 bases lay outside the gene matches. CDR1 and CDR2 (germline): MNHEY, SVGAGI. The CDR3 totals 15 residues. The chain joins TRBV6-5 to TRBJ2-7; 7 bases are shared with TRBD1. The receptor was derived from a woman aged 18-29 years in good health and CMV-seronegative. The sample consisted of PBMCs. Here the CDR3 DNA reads TGTGCCAGCACCCAGAGGGGGCAGGGCGTCAGCGAGCAGTACTTC. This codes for CASTQRGQGVSEQYF.